What follows are 22 T cell receptor beta chains derived from one specimen sequenced in a study of patients and donors after allogeneic stem cell transplantation. TCRdb re-called the RT-PCR reads with MiXCR, one entry per CDR3 protein. In the table there are some 880,000 distinct CDR3 sequences, 15% to 20% of which are singletons. Material for sequencing was blood, either unsorted or a sorted T cell fraction (not recorded which). These TCRs come from a human donor who was either an allogeneic HSCT recipient or a stem cell or donor lymphocyte infusion donor (not recorded which). It is not recorded whose cells these are; they may come from a transplant donor.

This chain joins TRBV18 and TRBJ1-2; D unresolved. This CDR3 contains 16 residues. V was pared by 0 bases and J by 1 base, with 12 bases between. Per germline, CDR1 KGHSH and CDR2 LQKENI. CDR3 region: CASSPPVSGSNYGYTF. DNA for the CDR3: TGTGCCAGCTCACCACCGGTATCGGGGAGTAACTATGGCTACACCTTC.

V is TRBV14 and J is TRBJ2-7, with D tentatively TRBD1 or TRBD2 (5 bases each). Deletions cut 4 bases from V and 6 bases from J, with 16 bases between. CDR3 length: 14 residues. Germline V gene sequence: CDR1 SGHDN, CDR2 FVKESK. The CDR3 DNA follows: TGTGCCAGCAGCCCCGAGGGCCCACAGGCCGAGCAGTACTTC. Amino acid sequence: CASSPEGPQAEQYF.

The chain links TRBV9 to TRBJ2-3, with D perhaps matching TRBD2 (6 bases). V was cut by 3 bases and J by 0 bases, with 11 bases left in between. This CDR3 contains 15 residues. Germline CDR1 and CDR2: SGDLS and YYNGEE. The DNA of the CDR3 is TGTGCCAGCAGCGGCGGGGCTACTAGCACAGATACGCAGTATTTT. Translated: CASSGGATSTDTQYF.

This chain uses TRBV29-1 with TRBJ2-1; TRBD1 matches 7 bases. CDR3 length equals 15 residues. With 2 bases clipped from V and 6 bases from J, the junction kept 10 bases outside the gene matches. The germline V gene encodes CDR1 SQVTM and CDR2 ANQGSEA. The CDR3 loop is CSVEWSDRPPNEQFF. In DNA form, the CDR3 reads TGCAGCGTTGAATGGTCGGACAGGCCCCCCAATGAGCAGTTCTTC.

V is TRBV10-3 and J is TRBJ2-7, with no clear D. Germline-derived CDR1 and CDR2 are ENHRY and SYGVKD. The germline V and J ends were trimmed by 5 bases and 2 bases, with 4 bases remaining between them. This CDR3 has 11 residues. CDR3 nucleotides: TGTGCCATCAGTTCTACCTACGAGCAGTACTTC. It is translated as CAISSTYEQYF.

This clonotype was recorded many times. The chain carries TRBV20-1 and TRBJ2-3; 7 bases map to TRBD1. V gave up 6 bases and J gave up 3 bases; unmatched junction bases: 6. The germline V gene has CDR1 DFQATT and CDR2 SNEGSKA (reference sequence). The CDR3 spans 13 residues. The CDR3 nucleotides read TGCAGTGCCAGGGGCAGGGGGACAGATACGCAGTATTTT. This sequence encodes CSARGRGTDTQYF.

This clonotype has more than one count but fewer than ten. V usage is TRBV27 and J usage is TRBJ2-2; 7 bases line up with TRBD2. The CDR3 has 15 amino acids. Germline V CDR1 and CDR2: MNHEY, SMNVEV (reference sequence). The V and J ends lost 3 bases and 1 base, in that order; junction bases with no gene match: 2. CDR3 DNA: TGTGCCAGCAGTTTCCTAGCGGAGAACACCGGGGAGCTGTTTTTT. This encodes CASSFLAENTGELFF.

This clonotype was counted many times. The chain carries TRBV4-3 and TRBJ2-3; the D is unclear. This CDR3 comprises 17 residues. Germline V gene data show CDR1 as LGHNA and CDR2 as YSLEER. V gave up 1 base and J gave up 1 base, with 15 bases separating them. The CDR3 is CASSQGKSSWGTDTQYF. The CDR3 DNA reads TGCGCCAGCAGCCAAGGAAAATCTTCCTGGGGCACAGATACGCAGTATTTT.

This clonotype was observed a few times. V and J are TRBV18 and TRBJ2-1, with 8 bases fitting TRBD1. CDR1 KGHSH and CDR2 LQKENI come from the germline V gene. This CDR3 is 14 amino acids long. The V and J ends lost 5 bases and 2 bases, in that order; junction bases with no gene match: 2. Here the CDR3 reads CASSGDRTYNEQFF. CDR3 DNA sequence: TGTGCCAGCTCAGGGGACAGGACCTACAATGAGCAGTTCTTC. The variable domain in full, completed from reference TRBV18 and TRBJ2-1, reads NAGVMQNPRHLVRRRGQEARLRCSPMKGHSHVYWYRQLPEEGLKFMVYLQKENIIDESGMPKERFSAEFPKEGPSILRIQQVVRGDSAAYFCASSGDRTYNEQFFGPGTRLTVL.

In this sample, this clonotype turned up many times. J is TRBJ2-3 and V is TRBV4-1, with D unclear. This CDR3 spans 12 amino acids. Trimming shortened V by 2 bases and J by 4 bases, and 4 bases separated the two germline ends. Per the germline V gene, CDR1 is MGHRA and CDR2 is YSYEKL. The CDR3 loop reads CASSQPPDTQYF. In DNA, the CDR3 is TGCGCCAGCAGCCAACCGCCAGATACGCAGTATTTT.

The chain has TRBV6-5 and TRBJ1-6, with TRBD1 matching 10 bases. Germline-derived CDR1 and CDR2 are MNHEY and SVGAGI. V trimming: 4 bases; J trimming: 7 bases; junction bases outside the gene matches: 4. The CDR3 totals 15 residues. The chain's CDR3 is CASSSGTGVNSPLHF. The DNA for the CDR3 is TGTGCCAGCAGTTCAGGGACAGGGGTAAATTCACCCCTCCACTTT.

This clonotype was seen a few times. This rearrangement joins TRBV7-2 to TRBJ2-3; maybe TRBD2 (6 bases). V shed 4 bases and J shed 6 bases, with 17 bases lying between them. This CDR3 is built from 15 residues. The germline V gene encodes CDR1 SGHTA and CDR2 FQGNSA. CDR3 sequence reads: CASSSAGIPADTQYF. The CDR3 nucleotides read TGTGCCAGCAGCTCGGCGGGGATCCCTGCGGATACGCAGTATTTT.

This chain links TRBV4-1 with TRBJ2-7, with a weak D call TRBD2 (6 bases). The V and J ends lost 5 bases and 3 bases respectively, with 23 bases between them. CDR1 and CDR2 (germline): MGHRA, YSYEKL. The CDR3 spans 17 residues. The CDR3 DNA reads TGCGCCAGCAGCGAAGGAACCGGGACTCCCACCTTCTACGAGCAGTACTTC. Amino acid sequence: CASSEGTGTPTFYEQYF.

This clonotype has a count of ten or more. The chain links TRBV5-4 to TRBJ2-1; D gene unclear. Per the germline V gene, CDR1 is SGHNT and CDR2 is YYREEE (reference sequence). V lost 0 bases, J lost 1 base, and 8 bases lay in between. This CDR3 has 15 residues. For the CDR3, the DNA is TGTGCCAGCAGCTTGGAAGGGCTATCCTACAATGAGCAGTTCTTC. It translates to CASSLEGLSYNEQFF. The full variable domain, its missing parts supplied by reference TRBV5-4 and TRBJ2-1, is ETGVTQSPTHLIKTRGQQVTLRCSSQSGHNTVSWYQQALGQGPQFIFQYYREEENGRGNFPPRFSGLQFPNYSSELNVNALELDDSALYLCASSLEGLSYNEQFFGPGTRLTVL.

This clonotype has more than one count but fewer than ten. The chain joins TRBV7-2 to TRBJ1-6; TRBD1 is a possible D gene (6 bases). The CDR3 has 16 residues. Germline V CDR1 and CDR2: SGHTA, FQGNSA. V was pared by 4 bases and J by 9 bases, with 19 bases between. The CDR3 sequence is CASSSDTGQSSSPLHF. The CDR3 DNA follows: TGTGCCAGCAGCTCTGATACGGGACAATCTAGTTCACCCCTCCACTTT.

The table lists this clonotype with many counts. This rearrangement joins TRBV20-1 to TRBJ2-1; the D is unclear. Germline V gene data show CDR1 as DFQATT and CDR2 as SNEGSKA (reference sequence). The CDR3 covers 16 residues. Deletions cut 0 bases from V and 2 bases from J, with 14 bases between. CDR3 sequence (DNA): TGCAGTGCTAGAGACCTTTTCGGTGAGACCTACAATGAGCAGTTCTTC. Its translation is CSARDLFGETYNEQFF.

This clonotype showed up just a few times. The rearrangement uses TRBV25-1 and TRBJ2-7; possibly TRBD2 for D (5 bases). The V end was cut by 5 bases, the J end by 3 bases, with 11 bases between. Germline lookup yields CDR1 MGHDK and CDR2 SYGVNS. This CDR3 is 13 amino acids long. The CDR3 here is CASSSPGNYEQYF. The CDR3 region has the DNA TGTGCCAGCAGTTCTCCCGGGAACTACGAGCAGTACTTC.

The chain recombines TRBV10-3 with TRBJ1-2; D is possibly TRBD1 (5 bases). This CDR3 has 14 amino acids. CDR1 is ENHRY, CDR2 SYGVKD, per germline. V was clipped by 9 bases and J by 4 bases, with 18 bases between them. Here the CDR3 reads CAISSGRISYGYTF. The CDR3 DNA reads as TGTGCCATTTCCTCGGGACGGATAAGCTATGGCTACACCTTC.

This clonotype was detected a few times. This chain connects TRBV20-1 to TRBJ1-1; no firm D call. Germline V gene data show CDR1 as DFQATT and CDR2 as SNEGSKA (reference sequence). The CDR3 is 11 amino acids. V lost 5 bases to trimming and J lost 3 bases, with 7 bases between them. The CDR3 bases are TGCAGTGCTTTCGGGGACACTGAAGCTTTCTTT. Its protein product is CSAFGDTEAFF.

The gene calls are TRBV7-7 and TRBJ2-7, with 15 bases that match TRBD2. J gave up 2 bases and V 5 bases, and 7 bases lay outside the gene matches. Germline CDR1 is SSHAT and CDR2 is FNYEAQ (reference sequence). This CDR3 region has 17 residues. The CDR3 DNA is TGTGCCAGCAGCCCGGGACTAGCGGGAGGCTTACCCTACGAGCAGTACTTC. Translated, it gives CASSPGLAGGLPYEQYF.

The chain recombines TRBV20-1 with TRBJ2-1; D unresolved. Germline assignment: CDR1 DFQATT and CDR2 SNEGSKA (reference sequence). This CDR3 region has 11 residues. V was clipped by 2 bases and J by 10 bases, with 9 bases between them. The CDR3 region is CSARYSWEQFF. CDR3 in DNA: TGCAGTGCTAGATACTCATGGGAGCAGTTCTTC.

This clonotype was recorded a few times. The rearrangement joins TRBV20-1 to TRBJ2-1, with D perhaps being TRBD1 or TRBD2 (5 bases each). Germline CDR1 DFQATT, CDR2 SNEGSKA (reference sequence). This CDR3 comprises 15 residues. V was trimmed by 1 base and J by 7 bases, leaving 17 bases between them. CDR3 in DNA: TGCAGTGCTAGAGTCGAGGGGAGAAGTTATAATGAGCAGTTCTTC. Translation: CSARVEGRSYNEQFF.